This T cell receptor (beta chain) was documented in a study of CD8 T cells in Susac syndrome. The CDR3 totals 14 residues. The germline gives CDR1 MGHDK, CDR2 SYGVNS. V shed 4 bases and J shed 4 bases, with 14 bases lying between them. CD8+ and CD4+ T cells from blood underwent TCR beta sequencing, which was carried out in a high-throughput format. TEMRA cells were FACS-enriched, unlike CD8+ and CD4+ T cells, which were negatively isolated. The RNA input was roughly 0.45 to 1 ug, and it was reverse transcribed with random hexamers. Amplification of TCR beta CDR3 by immunoSEQ multiplex PCR spanned 54 Vbeta and 13 Jbeta. TCRdb re-analysed the immunoSEQ multiplex PCR reads in MiXCR, keeping a single row per CDR3 protein. The table shows 300,000 to 350,000 distinct CDR3 sequences, with around 90% occurring only once.

The origin of this receptor is a human donor with multiple sclerosis. Sequencing input: CD4+ T cells from PBMCs. The chain has TRBV25-1 and TRBJ2-7; the D gene is possibly TRBD1 (5 bases). CDR3 region: CASSASRQIYEQYF. The CDR3 DNA reads TGTGCCAGCAGTGCCTCCAGACAGATTTACGAGCAGTACTTC.